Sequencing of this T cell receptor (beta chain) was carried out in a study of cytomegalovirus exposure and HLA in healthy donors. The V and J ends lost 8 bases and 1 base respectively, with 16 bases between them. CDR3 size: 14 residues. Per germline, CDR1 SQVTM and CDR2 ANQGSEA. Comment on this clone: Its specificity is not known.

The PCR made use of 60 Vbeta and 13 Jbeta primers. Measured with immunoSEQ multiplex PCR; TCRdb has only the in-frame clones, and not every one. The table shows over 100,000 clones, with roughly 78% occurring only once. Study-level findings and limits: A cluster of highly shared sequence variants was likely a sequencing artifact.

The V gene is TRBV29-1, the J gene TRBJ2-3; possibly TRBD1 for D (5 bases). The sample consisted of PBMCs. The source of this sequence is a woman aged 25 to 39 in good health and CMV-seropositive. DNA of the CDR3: TGCAGCATCATTGGACACAGTCGCACAGATACGCAGTATTTT. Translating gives CSIIGHSRTDTQYF.